The 26 T cell receptor beta chains in this list originate from one sample, sequenced in a study of blood T cell repertoires in COVID-19. Here immunoSEQ multiplex PCR was the method, and the copy in TCRdb shows in-frame clones only, minus some. The data contain hundreds of thousands of clones, about 89% of them singletons. Sequencing was done on a sample of peripheral blood. Source of these receptors: a woman aged 25 to 39 with acute or convalescent COVID-19.

This chain joins TRBV2 and TRBJ2-7, with 8 nucleotides matching TRBD1. J was trimmed by 9 bases and V by 8 bases; bases with no gene match: 15. This CDR3 contains 14 residues. The V gene's germline CDR1 is SNHLY and CDR2 FYNNEI. In DNA form, the CDR3 reads TGTGCCAGCTTGGAGCAGGGGGCCCAAGGTGGGCAGTACTTC. Translating gives CASLEQGAQGGQYF.

Only a few counts were recorded for this clone. The V call is TRBV29-1, the J call TRBJ2-3, with TRBD1 as a possible D gene (6 bases). Trimming cost V 3 bases and J 7 bases, with 14 bases left between them. The CDR3 has 13 amino acids. The V gene's germline CDR1 is SQVTM and CDR2 ANQGSEA. The CDR3 sequence: CSVDGPTGNTQYF. DNA of the CDR3: TGCAGCGTTGACGGGCCGACAGGTAATACGCAGTATTTT.

The chain is built from TRBV6-6 and TRBJ2-7; perhaps TRBD2 as D (5 bases). With 8 bases removed from V and 0 bases from J, the gap between germline ends came to 14 bases. Germline V gene lookup returns CDR1 MNHNY and CDR2 SVGAGI (reference sequence). There are 14 residues in the CDR3. CDR3 residues: CASCGRVDSYEQYF. DNA for the CDR3: TGTGCCAGCTGTGGGCGGGTCGACTCCTACGAGCAGTACTTC.

The CDR3 DNA is TGTGCCAGCAGCTTAGCTCGGTGGAGCGAGCAGTACTTC. Its translation: CASSLARWSEQYF. The genes are TRBV7-6 and TRBJ2-7, with D uncertain. This CDR3 has 13 amino acids. The germline V gene encodes CDR1 SGHVS and CDR2 FNYEAQ. V lost 0 bases and J lost 6, with 9 bases in between. The entire variable domain, with the rest obtained from reference TRBV7-6 and TRBJ2-7, is as follows: GAGVSQSPRYKVTKRGQDVALRCDPISGHVSLYWYRQALGQGPEFLTYFNYEAQQDKSGLPNDRFSAERPEGSISTLTIQRTEQRDSAMYRCASSLARWSEQYFGPGTRLTVT.

The chain uses TRBV19 and TRBJ1-2; 8 positions agree with TRBD1. This CDR3 has 15 amino acids. With V trimmed by 2 bases and J by 4 bases, 6 bases remained unmatched. Germline CDR1 is LNHDA and CDR2 is SQIVND (reference sequence). CDR3 in DNA: TGTGCCAGTAGTATATATGACAGGGGAGTCTATGGCTACACCTTC. Protein: CASSIYDRGVYGYTF.

This rearrangement joins TRBV28 to TRBJ1-1; 8 positions agree with TRBD1. V shed 7 bases, J shed 1 base, and the junction held 8 bases outside the gene matches. This CDR3 region has 15 residues. Per germline, CDR1 MDHEN and CDR2 SYDVKM. The CDR3 DNA follows: TGTGCCAGCACCAAGACAGGGGCCCGGAACACTGAAGCTTTCTTT. Translated: CASTKTGARNTEAFF.

In the case of this clone: Other DNA sequences within the sample encode an identical CDR3. DNA of the CDR3: TGTGCCAGCAGCTTAACTGGGAGCGAGCAGTACTTC. The encoded protein is CASSLTGSEQYF. V is TRBV7-9 and J is TRBJ2-7, with a possible D match to TRBD2 (5 bases). The germline gives CDR1 SEHNR, CDR2 FQNEAQ (reference sequence). V lost 2 bases and J lost 6, with 8 bases in between. This CDR3 contains 12 residues. Looking up the rest from reference TRBV7-9 and TRBJ2-7 gives the full variable domain: DTGVSQNPRHKITKRGQNVTFRCDPISEHNRLYWYRQTLGQGPEFLTYFQNEAQLEKSRLLSDRFSAERPKGSFSTLEIQRTEQGDSAMYLCASSLTGSEQYFGPGTRLTVT.

J is TRBJ2-6 and V is TRBV27, with D possibly TRBD2 on 5 matching bases. The CDR3 runs 18 residues. Germline-derived CDR1 and CDR2 are MNHEY and SMNVEV (reference sequence). V lost 3 bases and J lost 1, with 16 bases in between. The CDR3 nucleotides read TGTGCCAGCAGTTTCCGGCTGAGCGGCAAGTCTGGGGCCAACGTCCTGACTTTC. Translated: CASSFRLSGKSGANVLTF. Combining the CDR3 with reference TRBV27 and TRBJ2-6 gives the whole variable domain EAQVTQNPRYLITVTGKKLTVTCSQNMNHEYMSWYRQDPGLGLRQIYYSMNVEVTDKGDVPEGYKVSRKEKRNFPLILESPSPNQTSLYFCASSFRLSGKSGANVLTFGAGSRLTVL.

This CDR3 is CASRETGEKETQYF. CDR3 DNA sequence: TGTGCCAGCAGAGAGACAGGGGAAAAAGAGACCCAGTACTTC. This sequence joins TRBV2 and TRBJ2-5; 8 bases line up with TRBD1. Germline V gene sequence: CDR1 SNHLY, CDR2 FYNNEI. Trimming took 6 bases from V and 3 from J; bases not matched to a gene: 6. The CDR3 length is 14 residues.

The genes are TRBV5-1 and TRBJ1-1; 9 bases are shared with TRBD1. This CDR3 is built from 15 residues. CDR1 SGHRS and CDR2 YFSETQ come from the germline V gene. V gave up 4 bases and J gave up 3 bases; unmatched junction bases: 7. CDR3 sequence reads: CASSEGTGFYTEAFF. DNA for the CDR3: TGCGCCAGCAGCGAAGGGACAGGGTTTTACACTGAAGCTTTCTTT.

CDR3 sequence reads: CASSQVDIFTYNEQFF. DNA of the CDR3: TGTGCCAGCAGCCAAGTTGACATATTTACCTACAATGAGCAGTTCTTC. This chain connects TRBV3-1 (or the pseudogene TRBV3-2) to TRBJ2-1; D uncertain. The germline V gene encodes CDR1 LGHDT and CDR2 YNNKEL (reference sequence). V dropped 1 base and J dropped 2 bases, with 12 bases sitting between them. This CDR3 has 16 amino acids.

J is TRBJ1-2 and V is TRBV5-6, with 7 bases fitting TRBD1. The CDR3 spans 16 residues. V lost 4 bases to trimming and J lost 4 bases; unmatched junction nucleotides: 13. In germline, CDR1 is SGHDT, CDR2 YYEEEE. The DNA for the CDR3 is TGTGCCAGCAGCCGCCCAAGGACAGGTCTCGGCTATGGCTACACCTTC. Translated, it gives CASSRPRTGLGYGYTF.

The V and J genes are TRBV28 and TRBJ1-1; D call uncertain. CDR3 length: 12 residues. Trimming removed 5 bases at V and 6 bases at J, with 10 bases between. CDR1 is MDHEN and CDR2 is SYDVKM in the germline V gene. The CDR3 coding sequence is TGTGCCAGCAGTCTGCGACACCCTGAAGCTTTCTTT. This translates into CASSLRHPEAFF.

This sequence joins TRBV9 and TRBJ2-1; 11 positions agree with TRBD1. V lost 4 bases and J lost 10; bases outside the gene matches: 13. The CDR3 extends over 16 amino acids. Germline CDR1 SGDLS, CDR2 YYNGEE. The chain's CDR3 is CASSPPGQGGLGEQFF. CDR3 DNA sequence: TGTGCCAGCAGCCCTCCGGGACAGGGGGGTTTGGGGGAGCAGTTCTTC.

J is TRBJ2-3 and V is TRBV6-6; 8 nucleotides line up with TRBD2. The CDR3 length is 17 residues. Trimming took 5 bases from V and 4 from J; bases not matched to a gene: 14. Germline V gene lookup returns CDR1 MNHNY and CDR2 SVGAGI (reference sequence). The CDR3 coding sequence is TGTGCCAGCAGTCTGATCCTCGGGGGGGGTGGCCCAGATACGCAGTATTTT. It encodes CASSLILGGGGPDTQYF.

The V call is TRBV5-4, the J call TRBJ1-1; D remains unclear. Trimming pared 1 base from V and 3 bases from J, leaving 4 bases between. This CDR3 has 12 amino acids. Germline loops: CDR1 SGHNT, CDR2 YYREEE (reference sequence). The CDR3 DNA is TGTGCCAGCAGCTTGAGAGACACTGAAGCTTTCTTT. Residues: CASSLRDTEAFF.

V gene TRBV9 combines with J gene TRBJ1-6, with D perhaps matching TRBD1 (5 bases). Germline CDR1 is SGDLS and CDR2 is YYNGEE. The germline V and J ends were trimmed by 2 bases and 10 bases, with 13 bases remaining between them. CDR3 length: 14 residues. CDR3 amino acids: CASSVQGYGSPLHF. The CDR3 region has the DNA TGTGCCAGCAGCGTCCAGGGATATGGATCACCCCTCCACTTT.

The sample holds one count of this clone. The chain couples TRBV7-3 to TRBJ2-1, with 7 nucleotides matching TRBD2. Looked up from germline, CDR1 is SGHTA and CDR2 is FQGTGA. V was pared by 2 bases and J by 2 bases, with 3 bases of the junction left unmatched. This CDR3 spans 15 amino acids. The DNA of the CDR3 is TGTGCCAGCAGCTTATCCCGGGGGGCCTACAATGAGCAGTTCTTC. Protein product: CASSLSRGAYNEQFF. Drawing the rest from reference TRBV7-3 and TRBJ2-1, the complete variable domain is GAGVSQTPSNKVTEKGKYVELRCDPISGHTALYWYRQSLGQGPEFLIYFQGTGAADDSGLPNDRFFAVRPEGSVSTLKIQRTERGDSAVYLCASSLSRGAYNEQFFGPGTRLTVL.

Of note for this clone: The sample carries other DNA sequences with the same CDR3. The chain has TRBV5-1 and TRBJ1-6; D perhaps matches TRBD1 (6 bases). Germline loops: CDR1 SGHRS, CDR2 YFSETQ. The CDR3 length is 14 residues. Trimming took off 4 bases at V and 5 bases at J, with 10 bases between the two ends. The CDR3 here is CASSPTGDNSPLHF. CDR3 coding DNA: TGCGCCAGCAGCCCGACAGGAGATAATTCACCCCTCCACTTT.

V usage is TRBV5-6 and J usage is TRBJ1-4; D is possibly TRBD1 (6 bases). Per the germline V gene, CDR1 is SGHDT and CDR2 is YYEEEE. The CDR3 contains 15 residues. The germline V and J ends were trimmed by 5 bases and 7 bases, with 18 bases remaining between them. The chain's CDR3 is CASSDPGTRGEKLFF. The CDR3 bases are TGTGCCAGCAGTGATCCCGGGACCAGGGGTGAAAAACTGTTTTTT.

The genes are TRBV5-1 and TRBJ2-5, with D perhaps matching TRBD2 (5 bases). The CDR3 sequence is 16 residues long. Germline V gene sequence: CDR1 SGHRS, CDR2 YFSETQ. Trimming shortened V by 4 bases and J by 0 bases, and 16 bases separated the two germline ends. The CDR3 DNA follows: TGCGCCAGCAGCCCGGGTCCAACGGAGGACCAAGAGACCCAGTACTTC. Protein product: CASSPGPTEDQETQYF. The full variable domain, its missing parts supplied by reference TRBV5-1 and TRBJ2-5, is KAGVTQTPRYLIKTRGQQVTLSCSPISGHRSVSWYQQTPGQGLQFLFEYFSETQRNKGNFPGRFSGRQFSNSRSEMNVSTLELGDSALYLCASSPGPTEDQETQYFGPGTRLLVL.

The V gene is TRBV30, the J gene TRBJ2-1, with 15 bases identical to TRBD2. The CDR3 consists of 15 residues. CDR1 and CDR2 from the germline V gene are GTSNPN and SVGIG (reference sequence). Trimming took 1 base from V and 6 from J; bases not matched to a gene: 1. The CDR3 bases are TGTGCCTGGAGTGCGGGACTAGCGGGGGGCAATGAGCAGTTCTTC. It is translated as CAWSAGLAGGNEQFF.

The chain links TRBV5-1 to TRBJ1-6, with TRBD1 matching 8 bases. This CDR3 has 17 amino acids. J was trimmed by 13 bases and V by 3 bases; bases with no gene match: 18. CDR1 is SGHRS and CDR2 is YFSETQ in the germline V gene. The CDR3 region is CASSSRSGGRTREPLHF. CDR3 in DNA: TGCGCCAGCAGCTCGCGTTCAGGGGGCCGGACAAGGGAGCCCCTCCACTTT.

The chain joins TRBV9 to TRBJ2-1; 8 nucleotides line up with TRBD1. Trimming cost V 4 bases and J 0 bases; bases outside gene matches: 3. This CDR3 region has 15 residues. In germline, CDR1 is SGDLS, CDR2 YYNGEE. The chain's CDR3 is CASSLQGGSYNEQFF. The CDR3 DNA reads as TGTGCCAGCAGCCTACAGGGGGGCTCCTACAATGAGCAGTTCTTC.

V and J are TRBV18 and TRBJ1-4; D not resolved. The V end was cut by 2 bases, the J end by 3 bases, with 7 bases between. The CDR3 loop spans 14 amino acids. From germline, CDR1 is KGHSH and CDR2 LQKENI. CDR3 DNA sequence: TGTGCCAGCTCACCAGCGGCCGCTAATGAAAAACTGTTTTTT. Protein product: CASSPAAANEKLFF.

Turning to this clone: Other nucleotide sequences in the sample specify the same CDR3. V is TRBV5-1 and J is TRBJ2-1; tentative D call: TRBD1 (6 bases). The CDR3 consists of 15 residues. Germline V gene lookup returns CDR1 SGHRS and CDR2 YFSETQ. V gave up 2 bases and J gave up 0 bases, with 9 bases separating them. CDR3 DNA: TGCGCCAGCAGCTTAACAGGGAGCTCCTACAATGAGCAGTTCTTC. Translation: CASSLTGSSYNEQFF. The full variable domain, completed using reference TRBV5-1 and TRBJ2-1, is KAGVTQTPRYLIKTRGQQVTLSCSPISGHRSVSWYQQTPGQGLQFLFEYFSETQRNKGNFPGRFSGRQFSNSRSEMNVSTLELGDSALYLCASSLTGSSYNEQFFGPGTRLTVL.